This T cell receptor (beta chain) was observed in a study of sequential checkpoint blockade in melanoma. Turning to the study itself: Arm A got nivolumab then ipilimumab; arm B the reverse, 1:1. Under 25 patients had matched tumor biopsies before treatment and at week 13 after nivolumab or ipilimumab alone. After both sequences, patients received maintenance nivolumab.

Study results and limitations: Tumor T-cell fraction and clonality correlated with PD-L1 and CD8+ counts.

There are 13 residues in the CDR3. CDR1 is LNHDA and CDR2 is SQIVND in the germline V gene (reference sequence). Trimming removed 5 bases from V and 6 bases from J, with 11 bases in between. Treatment defined: randomized to nivolumab then ipilimumab (arm A) or the reverse (arm B). Libraries were prepared by immunoSEQ multiplex PCR; TCRdb keeps only in-frame clonotypes and omits some of them. Of more than 4,500 clones in the sample, about a sixth were seen once. To note about this clone: Its antigen remains unidentified.

The TCR was taken from a human donor with melanoma. The input for sequencing was tumor tissue (inferred from file names), taken from a patient given nivolumab and ipilimumab in sequence. The chain combines TRBV19 with TRBJ1-5; D gene uncertain. The CDR3 sequence: CASSPQTLQPQHF. In nucleotides, the CDR3 is TGTGCCAGTAGTCCCCAGACCCTTCAGCCCCAGCATTTT.